Each of the 30 T cell receptor beta chains below was sequenced from the same sample in a study of T cells in Graves' hyperthyroidism and ophthalmopathy. TCR beta CDR3 region amplification was performed from RNA transcripts. When the TCR CDR3 underwent first-round RT-PCR, the HTBI primer set was used. TCRdb independently ran MiXCR on the multiplex PCR reads; one entry per CDR3 protein. This table has more than 600,000 distinct CDR3 sequences, 16% appearing once. Sequenced sample: blood. These receptors came from a man aged 18 to 30 with Graves' hyperthyroidism.

The chain uses TRBV2 and TRBJ2-5, with 10 bases that match TRBD2. Germline V lookup: CDR1 SNHLY, CDR2 FYNNEI. CDR3 length: 15 amino acids. V dropped 6 bases and J dropped 5; count of bases not matched to a gene: 9. For the CDR3, the DNA is TGTGCCAGCAGCCCTCAAACTAGCGGGACGGAGACCCAGTACTTC. Translation: CASSPQTSGTETQYF.

Ten or more counts support this clonotype. V gene TRBV30 combines with J gene TRBJ2-1; D possibly corresponds to TRBD2 (6 bases). The CDR3 contains 14 residues. CDR1 is GTSNPN, CDR2 SVGIG, per germline (reference sequence). V lost 4 bases and J 2 bases, leaving 12 bases between the germline ends. CDR3 coding DNA: TGTGCCTGGACGTACGGGAGCCCCTACAATGAGCAGTTCTTC. Amino acid sequence: CAWTYGSPYNEQFF.

This clonotype was seen many times. The chain links TRBV28 to TRBJ2-5, with 11 positions matching TRBD1. V lost 5 bases and J lost 5; bases outside the gene matches: 7. Germline loops: CDR1 MDHEN, CDR2 SYDVKM. The CDR3 spans 15 residues. The CDR3 DNA reads as TGTGCCAGCAGTCAGCGGACAGGGGGCCGTGAGACCCAGTACTTC. Translation: CASSQRTGGRETQYF.

This clonotype has just a few counts. CDR3 region: CAISKEGERTEAFF. DNA of the CDR3: TGTGCCATCAGTAAGGAGGGGGAGCGGACTGAAGCTTTCTTT. The rearrangement uses TRBV10-3 and TRBJ1-1; tentatively, D is TRBD1 (6 bases). CDR3 length: 14 amino acids. From germline, CDR1 is ENHRY and CDR2 SYGVKD. V was pared by 5 bases and J by 5 bases, with 15 bases between.

This clonotype turned up a few times. The V gene is TRBV6-5, the J gene TRBJ2-3; D is perhaps TRBD2 (5 bases). Germline CDR1 and CDR2: MNHEY and SVGAGI. V was clipped by 2 bases and J by 3 bases, with 6 bases between them. This CDR3 has 13 residues. The CDR3 DNA follows: TGTGCCAGCAGTTACCCGGGAACAGATACGCAGTATTTT. It translates to CASSYPGTDTQYF.

In its sample, this clonotype was seen a few times. V and J are TRBV20-1 and TRBJ2-7; D assignment may be TRBD1 or TRBD2 (7 bases each). Trimming removed 4 bases at V and 3 bases at J, with 19 bases between. Germline CDR1 reads DFQATT; CDR2 reads SNEGSKA (reference sequence). The CDR3 sequence is 15 residues long. Written as DNA, the CDR3 is TGCAGTGCTAAAACGACAGGGAGGGGTATCTACGAGCAGTACTTC. The encoded protein is CSAKTTGRGIYEQYF.

This sequence joins TRBV3-1 and TRBJ1-3, with D hard to call. CDR3 length: 15 amino acids. Trimming pared 2 bases from V and 0 bases from J, leaving 8 bases between. Germline values: CDR1 LGHDT, CDR2 YNNKEL (reference sequence). CDR3 DNA: TGTGCCAGCAGCCAACAGGTGAACTCTGGAAACACCATATATTTT. This encodes CASSQQVNSGNTIYF.

This clonotype has a count of ten or more. The chain joins TRBV27 to TRBJ2-1; 7 positions agree with TRBD2. The germline V gene encodes CDR1 MNHEY and CDR2 SMNVEV (reference sequence). The ends lost 6 bases at V and 4 bases at J; junction bases unmatched: 15. CDR3 length: 17 amino acids. This chain's CDR3 is CASSIGPPSGPYNEQFF. CDR3 bases: TGTGCCAGCAGCATAGGCCCCCCTAGCGGCCCTTACAATGAGCAGTTCTTC.

The sample holds many counts of this clonotype. The chain employs TRBV11-1 and TRBJ2-1; D gene ambiguous. CDR1 and CDR2 from the germline V gene are SGHAT and FQDESV (reference sequence). This CDR3 contains 13 residues. Trimming took off 4 bases at V and 2 bases at J, with 6 bases between the two ends. The CDR3 loop is CASSWDAYNEQFF. The CDR3 DNA sequence: TGTGCCAGCAGCTGGGATGCCTACAATGAGCAGTTCTTC.

This clonotype has a count of ten or more. This chain joins TRBV24-1 and TRBJ2-3; no reliable D call. Germline assignment: CDR1 KGHDR and CDR2 SFDVKD. The CDR3 is 16 residues long. Trimming left V 9 bases short and J 2 bases short, with 20 bases between. CDR3 residues: CATSRPRALDTDTQYF. The DNA of the CDR3 is TGTGCCACCTCCCGTCCAAGAGCTCTTGACACAGATACGCAGTATTTT.

The sample holds a few counts of this clonotype. This rearrangement joins TRBV24-1 to TRBJ2-1; 14 nucleotides line up with TRBD2. This CDR3 comprises 16 residues. Trimming cost V 3 bases and J 10 bases; bases outside gene matches: 7. CDR1 and CDR2 from the germline V gene are KGHDR and SFDVKD. In DNA form, the CDR3 reads TGTGCCACCAGTGATACCGGGACTAGCGGGAGCCCCGAGCAGTTCTTC. It is translated as CATSDTGTSGSPEQFF.

This clonotype came up a few times. This rearrangement joins TRBV28 to TRBJ1-5; weak D call: TRBD1 (6 bases). The CDR3 spans 16 residues. V dropped 1 base and J dropped 2 bases, with 12 bases sitting between them. In germline, CDR1 is MDHEN, CDR2 SYDVKM. CDR3 residues: CASSLFRYRGNQPQHF. For the CDR3, the DNA is TGTGCCAGCAGTTTATTTAGGTACAGGGGCAATCAGCCCCAGCATTTT. Combining the CDR3 with reference TRBV28 and TRBJ1-5 gives the whole variable domain DVKVTQSSRYLVKRTGEKVFLECVQDMDHENMFWYRQDPGLGLRLIYFSYDVKMKEKGDIPEGYSVSREKKERFSLILESASTNQTSMYLCASSLFRYRGNQPQHFGDGTRLSIL.

A note on this clonotype: Just one base apart from a much larger clone, this may be a read error. The chain uses TRBV14 and TRBJ2-7, with TRBD1 identical over 10 bases. Per the germline V gene, CDR1 is SGHDN and CDR2 is FVKESK. This CDR3 is 14 amino acids long. V lost 2 bases to trimming and J lost 5 bases; unmatched junction nucleotides: 3. The chain's CDR3 is CASSQWTGGNEQYF. The CDR3, as DNA: TGTGCCAGCAGCCAATGGACAGGGGGTAACGAGCAGTACTTC.

Ten or more counts support this clonotype. The chain combines TRBV6-1 with TRBJ2-7, with a tentative D call TRBD2 (6 bases). The CDR3 is 15 amino acids. Germline assignment: CDR1 MNHNS and CDR2 SASEGT. V lost 2 bases and J lost 6, with 17 bases in between. CDR3 DNA sequence: TGTGCCAGCAGTGAAAGGTGGGGGAGGCAGAGCGAGCAGTACTTC. Its protein product is CASSERWGRQSEQYF.

This clonotype was seen repeatedly, ten times or more. This chain uses TRBV5-1 with TRBJ1-5, with D unclear. V was cut by 1 base and J by 0 bases, with 8 bases left in between. CDR3 length equals 15 residues. In germline, CDR1 is SGHRS, CDR2 YFSETQ. The CDR3 nucleotides read TGCGCCAGCAGCTTGACGCCTGATAGCAATCAGCCCCAGCATTTT. This codes for CASSLTPDSNQPQHF.

Points on this clonotype: A junction end diverges from the germline sequence, so it may reflect a read error. This sequence joins TRBV5-1 and TRBJ2-7; 8 positions agree with TRBD2. The length of the CDR3 is 14 residues. Germline V gene lookup returns CDR1 SGHRS and CDR2 YFSETQ. The CDR3, as DNA: TGTGCCAGCAGCTTTAGCGGGGACCTCTACGAGCAGTACTTC. This encodes CASSFSGDLYEQYF.

This clonotype was counted only a few times. This chain joins TRBV28 and TRBJ2-3, with D unclear. The CDR3 covers 13 residues. V gave up 8 bases and J gave up 3 bases, with 12 bases separating them. Germline V gene lookup returns CDR1 MDHEN and CDR2 SYDVKM. The CDR3 sequence is CASPRLETDTQYF. The CDR3 coding sequence is TGTGCCAGCCCCCGGTTGGAAACAGATACGCAGTATTTT. Using reference TRBV28 and TRBJ2-3 for the parts outside the CDR3, the full variable domain is DVKVTQSSRYLVKRTGEKVFLECVQDMDHENMFWYRQDPGLGLRLIYFSYDVKMKEKGDIPEGYSVSREKKERFSLILESASTNQTSMYLCASPRLETDTQYFGPGTRLTVL.

This chain joins TRBV25-1 and TRBJ2-7, with TRBD2 matching over 7 bases. Trimming removed 1 base from V and 5 bases from J; junction bases left unmatched: 11. The CDR3 is 16 amino acids. Per germline, CDR1 MGHDK and CDR2 SYGVNS. The DNA of the CDR3 is TGTGCCAGCAGTGAATGGGAGGGGCGTCCGGGGGACGAGCAGTACTTC. This gives the protein CASSEWEGRPGDEQYF.

This clonotype was detected many times. The V gene is TRBV7-2, the J gene TRBJ2-5; D remains ambiguous. V was shortened by 0 bases and J by 7 bases, with 9 bases between the two germline ends. Germline CDR1 and CDR2: SGHTA and FQGNSA. This CDR3 has 13 amino acids. As DNA, the CDR3 is TGTGCCAGCAGCTTAGCCGGGCAGATGACCCAGTACTTC. Encoded protein: CASSLAGQMTQYF.

This clonotype came up a few times. CDR3 in amino acids: CSARTGAAYGYTF. CDR3 bases: TGCAGTGCTAGAACAGGGGCCGCTTATGGCTACACCTTC. The V and J genes are TRBV20-1 and TRBJ1-2; 7 nucleotides agree with TRBD1. With V trimmed by 2 bases and J by 5 bases, 5 bases remained unmatched. The CDR3 consists of 13 residues. The germline CDR1 and CDR2 sequences are DFQATT and SNEGSKA (reference sequence).

This clonotype was observed at least ten times. This rearrangement joins TRBV28 to TRBJ2-1; 10 nucleotides match TRBD2. Germline CDR1 is MDHEN and CDR2 is SYDVKM. This CDR3 has 16 amino acids. V gave up 6 bases and J gave up 8 bases; unmatched junction bases: 13. The CDR3 reads CASSYDRGSGRYEQFF. The CDR3 coding sequence is TGTGCCAGCAGCTATGACCGGGGTAGCGGGAGGTATGAGCAGTTCTTC.

This clonotype was observed a handful of times. A much larger clonotype is one base distant, so this may be a read error. This CDR3 reads CANSLTGGGNIQYF. The CDR3 region has the DNA TGTGCCAACAGTTTGACAGGAGGGGGAAACATTCAGTACTTC. The chain is built from TRBV28 and TRBJ2-4; TRBD1 or TRBD2 may be the D gene (6 bases each). The CDR3 extends over 14 amino acids. CDR1 is MDHEN, CDR2 SYDVKM, per germline.

This clonotype was seen only once. This chain links TRBV5-1 with TRBJ1-2; 10 bases match TRBD1. Germline-derived CDR1 and CDR2 are SGHRS and YFSETQ. The CDR3 runs to 18 residues. Trimming removed 0 bases from V and 3 bases from J; junction bases left unmatched: 11. The chain's CDR3 is CASSLGTGGPMGDYGYTF. The CDR3 coding sequence is TGCGCCAGCAGCTTGGGGACAGGGGGACCGATGGGTGACTATGGCTACACCTTC.

The chain recombines TRBV6-2 or TRBV6-3 with TRBJ1-6, with D unresolved. The CDR3 spans 13 residues. Per the germline V gene, CDR1 is MNHEY and CDR2 is SVGEGT. Trimming shortened V by 7 bases and J by 4 bases, and 8 bases separated the two germline ends. The CDR3 loop is CASTGGYNSPLHF. The CDR3, as DNA: TGTGCCAGCACGGGAGGATATAATTCACCCCTCCACTTT.

This clonotype was recorded at least ten times. This sequence joins TRBV6-5 and TRBJ2-1; TRBD2 matches 12 bases. The CDR3 runs to 16 residues. Germline V gene sequence: CDR1 MNHEY, CDR2 SVGAGI. V lost 0 bases and J lost 7; bases outside the gene matches: 4. For the CDR3, the DNA is TGTGCCAGCAGTTACTCCCCTAGCGGGAGGGCAAATGAGCAGTTCTTC. Translated, it gives CASSYSPSGRANEQFF.

This clonotype showed up just a few times. This chain uses TRBV6-1 with TRBJ2-1; 9 positions agree with TRBD2. This CDR3 comprises 16 residues. J was trimmed by 1 base and V by 6 bases; bases with no gene match: 7. The germline V gene has CDR1 MNHNS and CDR2 SASEGT. The CDR3: CASSNQAGGSYNEQFF. In DNA form, the CDR3 reads TGTGCCAGCAGCAACCAGGCGGGAGGGTCCTACAATGAGCAGTTCTTC.

This clonotype has a handful of counts. The rearrangement links TRBV7-9 to TRBJ2-1; D not resolved. The CDR3 sequence is 14 residues long. Germline V gene data show CDR1 as SEHNR and CDR2 as FQNEAQ (reference sequence). The V gene lost 8 bases and the J gene lost 3 bases, with 14 bases spanning the gap. The CDR3 DNA reads as TGTGCCAGCGTCTTGGCCGGAAGCTACAATGAGCAGTTCTTC. Amino acid sequence: CASVLAGSYNEQFF.

The CDR3 DNA is TGCAGCGTCCGAACAGGGTTAGTTTTGGAGACCCAGTACTTC. Residues: CSVRTGLVLETQYF. This sequence joins TRBV29-1 and TRBJ2-5, with a weak D call TRBD1 (6 bases). V was shortened by 6 bases and J by 5 bases, with 19 bases between the two germline ends. The CDR3 has 14 amino acids. CDR1 and CDR2 from the germline V gene are SQVTM and ANQGSEA.

The sample holds a few counts of this clonotype. The chain links TRBV6-1 to TRBJ2-5; TRBD1 agrees at 9 bases. This CDR3 has 15 residues. J gave up 4 bases and V 3 bases, and 6 bases lay outside the gene matches. Germline CDR1 and CDR2: MNHNS and SASEGT. The CDR3 coding sequence is TGTGCCAGCAGTGATCCGGGACAGGGATCAGAGACCCAGTACTTC. Amino acids: CASSDPGQGSETQYF.

This clonotype was recorded at least ten times. The chain has TRBV7-2 and TRBJ2-7; TRBD2 aligns across 7 bases. Germline lookup yields CDR1 SGHTA and CDR2 FQGNSA. The CDR3 contains 16 residues. Unmatched junction bases numbered 10, after V lost 5 bases and J lost 0 bases. The CDR3 nucleotides read TGTGCCAGCAGCCCTGGGGGAGGGAGGCTCTCCTACGAGCAGTACTTC. It yields the protein CASSPGGGRLSYEQYF.